A selection of T cell receptor beta chains follows, all from one sample in a study of tumor and adjacent non-tumor tissue in lung cancer. From the multiplex PCR reads, TCRdb called clonotypes with MiXCR, one entry per CDR3 protein. The profile shows some 84,000 distinct CDR3 sequences, roughly two thirds of them singletons. The material sequenced was lung tumor tissue. These receptors were collected from a man aged 70-80 years with non-small cell lung cancer. CDR3s include the opening cysteine and the closing phenylalanine or tryptophan. D genes are given only for firm matches. Clone size, where shown, is once, few, many, or a class for clones that have expanded.

D gene	clone size	V gene	J gene	CDR3 protein	CDR3 DNA
TRBD1	many	TRBV12-3/TRBV12-4	TRBJ2-1	CASSPTGASYNEQFF	TGTGCCAGCAGTCCGACAGGGGCATCCTACAATGAGCAGTTCTTC
-	-	TRBV11-2	TRBJ1-4	CASSLTEGITNEKLFF	TGTGCCAGCAGCTTAACAGAAGGGATAACTAATGAAAAACTGTTTTTT
-	few	TRBV2	TRBJ1-1	CASSQGPAHTEAFF	TGTGCCAGCAGCCAGGGCCCGGCGCACACTGAAGCTTTCTTT
-	many	TRBV6-6	TRBJ1-2	CASRHPARGGYGYTF	TGTGCCAGCAGACACCCTGCCAGGGGCGGTTATGGCTACACCTTC
TRBD1	few	TRBV6-5	TRBJ1-2	CASNYHGQGYYGCTF	TGTGCCAGCAATTACCACGGACAGGGGTACTATGGCTGCACCTTC
-	-	TRBV11-2	TRBJ2-3	CACSPTRIRTDTQYF	TGTGCCTGCAGCCCCACAAGAATCCGTACGGATACGCAGTATTTT
TRBD1	few	TRBV2	TRBJ2-7	CAIKDREVSEQYF	TGTGCCATCAAGGACAGGGAGGTTAGCGAGCAGTACTTC
-	few	TRBV11-2	TRBJ2-7	CASSLAPSSYEQYF	TGTGCCAGCAGTTTAGCTCCCAGCTCCTACGAGCAGTACTTC
-	-	TRBV6-1	TRBJ1-1	CTSSTLGGAGTEAFF	TGTACCAGCAGCACCCTGGGGGGCGCAGGCACTGAAGCATTCTTT
-	-	TRBV7-9	TRBJ2-3	CTSSARLAGGTDTQYF	TGTACCAGCAGCGCAAGACTAGCAGGGGGCACAGATACGCAGTATTTT
-	many	TRBV28	TRBJ1-1	CASSPRTEMNTEAFF	TGTGCCAGCAGTCCCCGGACCGAGATGAACACTGAAGCTTTCTTT
TRBD1	-	TRBV12-3/TRBV12-4	TRBJ1-2	CASSSDRVGYGYTF	TGTGCCAGCAGTTCGGACAGGGTGGGCTATGGCTACACCTTC
TRBD1	-	TRBV11-2	TRBJ1-4	CTSSLGQGGKLFF	TGTACCAGCAGTTTAGGACAGGGGGGTAAACTGTTTTTT
-	many	TRBV6-1	TRBJ2-5	CASSEAPRYQETQYF	TGTGCCAGCAGTGAAGCGCCCAGATACCAAGAGACCCAGTACTTC
TRBD2	-	TRBV29-1	TRBJ2-1	CSVAPPLAGDFYYEEFF	TGCAGCGTTGCCCCTCCCCTAGCGGGAGATTTCTACTATGAGGAGTTCTTC
TRBD1	-	TRBV12-3/TRBV12-4	TRBJ2-6	CAILDRGLSGANILTF	TGTGCCATTCTGGACAGGGGTCTCTCTGGGGCCAACATCCTGACTTTC
-	-	TRBV6-5	TRBJ1-1	CACGGAGKEAFF	TGTGCCTGTGGGGGTGCCGGTAAAGAAGCTTTCTTT
-	many	TRBV12-3/TRBV12-4	TRBJ2-2	CASSRTGELFF	TGTGCCAGCAGCAGGACCGGGGAGCTGTTTTTT
TRBD1	many	TRBV29-1	TRBJ1-1	CSAFPRGQGDTEAFF	TGCAGCGCCTTTCCCAGAGGACAGGGTGACACTGAAGCTTTCTTT
-	once	TRBV11-2	TRBJ2-5	CASSLVRGTETQYF	TGTGCCAGCAGCTTAGTGAGGGGAACGGAGACTCAGTACTTC
TRBD1	many	TRBV6-1	TRBJ1-4	CASRGRDRGVEKLFF	TGTGCCAGCAGGGGTAGGGACAGGGGGGTGGAAAAACTGTTTTTT
-	-	TRBV11-2	TRBJ2-7	CASSLDLMWYERYF	TGTGCCAGCAGCTTAGATTTGATGTGGTACGAGCGATACTTC
-	-	TRBV20-1	TRBJ2-7	CSARDLSLTDEQYF	TGCAGTGCTAGAGACCTAAGCCTAACGGACGAGCAGTACTTC
TRBD2	-	TRBV11-3	TRBJ2-3	CASSLLAGGTGTQQF	TGTGCCAGCAGCCTTCTAGCGGGGGGCACAGGTACGCAGCAATTT
-	once	TRBV12-3/TRBV12-4	TRBJ2-5	CARRLRALQETQYF	TGTGCCAGGCGTTTAAGGGCACTGCAAGAGACTCAGTACTTC
TRBD2	-	TRBV20-1	TRBJ2-5	CSAEPGLGSRLQETQYF	TGCAGTGCGGAACCGGGACTAGGGTCGAGGTTGCAAGAGACCCAGTACTTC
-	-	TRBV5-4	TRBJ2-6	CASSLDPSGANVLTF	TGTGCCAGCAGCCTGGACCCCTCTGGGGCCAACGTCCTGACTTTC